These T cell receptor beta chains were read from a single sample in a study of T-cell memory formation after mild COVID-19. Via MiXCR, TCRdb re-called the 5' RACE reads, giving one row per CDR3 protein. The table shows hundreds of thousands of distinct CDR3 sequences, with approximately 21% occurring only once. The sequenced material came from PBMCs or a T cell subset sorted from them (not recorded which). The receptors derive from an adult woman who had mild COVID-19 (a few samples of this study predate the infection). Cell type and time point are not known. The CDR3 runs from the conserved cysteine through the conserved F or W. The order of the fields is clone size, J gene, D gene, CDR3 length, V gene, CDR3 protein, CDR3 DNA. The D gene is left open where the match is weak. Expanded clones are given a class, and other clones once, few, many or no size at all.

clone_size: -
j_call: TRBJ1-5
d_call: TRBD1
cdr3_length: 15
v_call: TRBV20-1
cdr3_aa: CSARIQGQGNQPQHF
cdr3_nt: TGCAGTGCTAGAATTCAGGGACAGGGGAATCAGCCCCAGCATTTT

clone_size: few
j_call: TRBJ2-3
d_call: TRBD2
cdr3_length: 14
v_call: TRBV12-3/TRBV12-4
cdr3_aa: CASSLLAVGNTQYF
cdr3_nt: TGTGCCAGCAGCCTCCTAGCGGTGGGAAATACGCAGTATTTT

clone_size: -
j_call: TRBJ2-1
d_call: -
cdr3_length: 17
v_call: TRBV20-1
cdr3_aa: CSARGAVRGAGYNEQFF
cdr3_nt: TGCAGTGCTAGAGGGGCGGTTCGTGGGGCTGGGTACAATGAGCAGTTCTTC

clone_size: few
j_call: TRBJ1-5
d_call: TRBD1
cdr3_length: 14
v_call: TRBV6-5
cdr3_aa: CASSTRTGSQPQHF
cdr3_nt: TGTGCCAGCAGTACTAGGACAGGGTCACAGCCCCAGCATTTT

clone_size: -
j_call: TRBJ2-7
d_call: -
cdr3_length: 16
v_call: TRBV9
cdr3_aa: CASSVGGGGARDEQYF
cdr3_nt: TGTGCCAGCAGCGTAGGCGGCGGGGGCGCTAGGGACGAGCAGTACTTC

clone_size: -
j_call: TRBJ1-1
d_call: -
cdr3_length: 14
v_call: TRBV4-3
cdr3_aa: CASSQDVGGTEAFF
cdr3_nt: TGCGCCAGCAGCCAAGATGTTGGAGGCACTGAAGCTTTCTTT

clone_size: few
j_call: TRBJ2-6
d_call: -
cdr3_length: 17
v_call: TRBV4-1
cdr3_aa: CASSHEPLTSGANVLTF
cdr3_nt: TGCGCCAGCAGCCATGAGCCATTAACCTCTGGGGCCAACGTCCTGACTTTC

clone_size: -
j_call: TRBJ1-5
d_call: -
cdr3_length: 17
v_call: TRBV7-8
cdr3_aa: CASSLVPRGRGDQPQHF
cdr3_nt: TGTGCCAGCAGCTTAGTCCCGCGGGGCCGTGGGGATCAGCCCCAGCATTTT

clone_size: few
j_call: TRBJ1-4
d_call: -
cdr3_length: 15
v_call: TRBV4-1
cdr3_aa: CASSQTQSGNEKLFF
cdr3_nt: TGCGCCAGCAGCCAAACCCAGTCGGGCAATGAAAAACTGTTTTTT

clone_size: few
j_call: TRBJ2-1
d_call: TRBD1
cdr3_length: 15
v_call: TRBV25-1
cdr3_aa: CASSEWGQGANEQFF
cdr3_nt: TGTGCCAGCAGTGAGTGGGGACAGGGGGCAAATGAGCAGTTCTTC

clone_size: -
j_call: TRBJ1-5
d_call: -
cdr3_length: 14
v_call: TRBV6-6
cdr3_aa: CASSYGEGNQPQNF
cdr3_nt: TGTGCCAGCAGTTACGGGGAGGGCAATCAGCCCCAGAATTTT

clone_size: few
j_call: TRBJ2-3
d_call: TRBD1
cdr3_length: 16
v_call: TRBV7-8
cdr3_aa: CASSTRDRGPTDTQYF
cdr3_nt: TGTGCCAGCAGCACCCGGGACAGGGGCCCCACAGATACGCAGTATTTT

clone_size: many
j_call: TRBJ2-7
d_call: -
cdr3_length: 13
v_call: TRBV14
cdr3_aa: CASSPGITYEQYF
cdr3_nt: TGTGCCAGCAGCCCAGGAATCACCTACGAGCAGTACTTC

clone_size: many
j_call: TRBJ2-5
d_call: -
cdr3_length: 17
v_call: TRBV7-9
cdr3_aa: CASSLREVLLGGETQYF
cdr3_nt: TGTGCCAGCAGCTTAAGAGAAGTCCTCCTAGGCGGGGAGACCCAGTACTTC

clone_size: -
j_call: TRBJ2-1
d_call: TRBD1
cdr3_length: 16
v_call: TRBV11-3
cdr3_aa: CASRLRTGRYDNEQFF
cdr3_nt: TGTGCCAGCAGACTTAGGACAGGACGGTACGACAATGAGCAGTTCTTC

clone_size: few
j_call: TRBJ1-6
d_call: -
cdr3_length: 13
v_call: TRBV29-1
cdr3_aa: CNVTRDYNSPLHF
cdr3_nt: TGCAACGTCACAAGGGATTATAATTCACCCCTCCACTTT

clone_size: few
j_call: TRBJ1-1
d_call: -
cdr3_length: 15
v_call: TRBV7-9
cdr3_aa: CASSLTASQNTEAFF
cdr3_nt: TGTGCCAGCAGCCTAACGGCCAGCCAGAACACTGAAGCTTTCTTT

clone_size: -
j_call: TRBJ2-7
d_call: -
cdr3_length: 16
v_call: TRBV7-2
cdr3_aa: CASSLVGDVLGYEQYF
cdr3_nt: TGTGCCAGCAGCTTAGTCGGCGACGTACTCGGGTACGAGCAGTACTTC

clone_size: -
j_call: TRBJ2-7
d_call: TRBD2
cdr3_length: 14
v_call: TRBV12-3/TRBV12-4
cdr3_aa: CASRRTSGNYEQYF
cdr3_nt: TGTGCCAGCAGGAGGACTAGCGGGAACTACGAGCAGTACTTC

clone_size: few
j_call: TRBJ1-2
d_call: TRBD1
cdr3_length: 14
v_call: TRBV29-1
cdr3_aa: CSALRKAGGYGYTF
cdr3_nt: TGCAGCGCCCTGAGGAAAGCAGGGGGTTATGGCTACACCTTC

clone_size: few
j_call: TRBJ2-2
d_call: -
cdr3_length: 14
v_call: TRBV4-1
cdr3_aa: CASSQGLRTGELFF
cdr3_nt: TGCGCCAGCAGCCAGGGGTTACGCACCGGGGAGCTGTTTTTT

clone_size: -
j_call: TRBJ1-1
d_call: TRBD1
cdr3_length: 15
v_call: TRBV12-3/TRBV12-4
cdr3_aa: CASSEWTGVNTEALF
cdr3_nt: TGTGCCAGCAGCGAATGGACAGGAGTGAACACTGAAGCTTTATTT

clone_size: -
j_call: TRBJ2-5
d_call: -
cdr3_length: 14
v_call: TRBV3-1
cdr3_aa: CASSQAGTQGRQYF
cdr3_nt: TGTGCCAGCAGCCAAGCGGGGACCCAGGGTCGCCAGTACTTC

clone_size: -
j_call: TRBJ2-4
d_call: -
cdr3_length: 13
v_call: TRBV7-9
cdr3_aa: CASSSVRYSIQYF
cdr3_nt: TGTGCCAGCAGCTCGGTACGATACAGCATTCAGTACTTC

clone_size: -
j_call: TRBJ2-5
d_call: -
cdr3_length: 13
v_call: TRBV2
cdr3_aa: CASRPPIVQTQYF
cdr3_nt: TGTGCCAGCAGGCCCCCAATCGTGCAGACCCAGTACTTC

clone_size: -
j_call: TRBJ1-4
d_call: -
cdr3_length: 14
v_call: TRBV23-1
cdr3_aa: CASREEVEGEKLFF
cdr3_nt: TGCGCCAGCAGGGAGGAGGTGGAAGGTGAAAAACTGTTTTTT

clone_size: -
j_call: TRBJ2-1
d_call: -
cdr3_length: 15
v_call: TRBV20-1
cdr3_aa: CSASSESGAYNEQFF
cdr3_nt: TGCAGTGCTAGTTCAGAGTCGGGGGCATACAATGAGCAGTTCTTC

clone_size: once
j_call: TRBJ2-7
d_call: -
cdr3_length: 13
v_call: TRBV19
cdr3_aa: CASSGGGAEEQYF
cdr3_nt: TGTGCCAGTAGTGGGGGCGGGGCGGAAGAGCAGTACTTC

clone_size: many
j_call: TRBJ2-3
d_call: -
cdr3_length: 14
v_call: TRBV10-3
cdr3_aa: CAISESGHTDTQYF
cdr3_nt: TGTGCCATCAGTGAGTCGGGACACACAGATACGCAGTATTTT

clone_size: -
j_call: TRBJ2-7
d_call: TRBD1
cdr3_length: 13
v_call: TRBV6-1
cdr3_aa: CASGTGSFDEQYF
cdr3_nt: TGTGCCAGCGGGACAGGGAGTTTTGACGAGCAGTACTTC

clone_size: few
j_call: TRBJ1-5
d_call: -
cdr3_length: 15
v_call: TRBV7-2
cdr3_aa: CASSPEAGDYQPQHF
cdr3_nt: TGTGCCAGCAGCCCAGAGGCGGGCGATTACCAGCCCCAGCATTTT

clone_size: -
j_call: TRBJ1-4
d_call: -
cdr3_length: 16
v_call: TRBV6-5
cdr3_aa: CASSYTGGVSNEKLFF
cdr3_nt: TGTGCCAGCAGTTACACCGGGGGGGTCTCTAATGAAAAACTGTTTTTT

clone_size: -
j_call: TRBJ2-3
d_call: TRBD2
cdr3_length: 15
v_call: TRBV20-1
cdr3_aa: CSARELAGDPDTQYF
cdr3_nt: TGCAGTGCTAGGGAGCTAGCGGGGGACCCAGATACGCAGTATTTT

clone_size: many
j_call: TRBJ2-1
d_call: -
cdr3_length: 14
v_call: TRBV5-1
cdr3_aa: CASSRPGTYNEQFF
cdr3_nt: TGCGCCAGCAGCCGGCCAGGGACCTACAATGAGCAGTTCTTC

clone_size: -
j_call: TRBJ2-5
d_call: -
cdr3_length: 12
v_call: TRBV29-1
cdr3_aa: CSVVQVQETQYF
cdr3_nt: TGCAGCGTTGTACAGGTTCAAGAGACCCAGTACTTC

clone_size: -
j_call: TRBJ1-1
d_call: TRBD1
cdr3_length: 17
v_call: TRBV6-2/TRBV6-3
cdr3_aa: CASSYSTQDRGYTEAFF
cdr3_nt: TGTGCCAGCAGTTACTCCACCCAGGACAGGGGATACACTGAAGCTTTCTTT

clone_size: few
j_call: TRBJ1-1
d_call: TRBD1
cdr3_length: 16
v_call: TRBV4-3
cdr3_aa: CASSQKSTGRSTEAFF
cdr3_nt: TGCGCCAGCAGCCAAAAGTCGACAGGGCGATCGACTGAAGCTTTCTTT

clone_size: once
j_call: TRBJ2-5
d_call: TRBD1
cdr3_length: 15
v_call: TRBV7-8
cdr3_aa: CASSHRRGRGETQYF
cdr3_nt: TGTGCCAGCAGCCACCGCAGGGGGCGGGGAGAGACCCAGTACTTC

clone_size: few
j_call: TRBJ1-1
d_call: -
cdr3_length: 15
v_call: TRBV7-9
cdr3_aa: CASTLGAGTNTEAFF
cdr3_nt: TGTGCCAGCACCCTGGGGGCAGGGACGAACACTGAAGCTTTCTTT

clone_size: many
j_call: TRBJ2-5
d_call: -
cdr3_length: 16
v_call: TRBV6-5
cdr3_aa: CASSLYGGQNQETQYF
cdr3_nt: TGTGCCAGCAGTTTATACGGGGGACAGAATCAAGAGACCCAGTACTTC

clone_size: few
j_call: TRBJ2-7
d_call: -
cdr3_length: 15
v_call: TRBV4-3
cdr3_aa: CASSQISGNSYEQYF
cdr3_nt: TGCGCCAGCAGCCAAATCTCAGGGAACTCCTACGAGCAGTACTTC